This is a list of T cell receptor beta chains from one sample in a study of blood T cell repertoires in COVID-19. TCRdb's copy holds only in-frame clones and misses some; the assay was immunoSEQ multiplex PCR. The sample shows about 200,000 clones, more than 70% of them seen only once. The material sequenced was peripheral blood. The receptors were sampled from a man aged 40-49 years with active or convalescent COVID-19. The CDR3 runs from the conserved cysteine through the conserved F or W. A D gene is named only where the DNA matches it firmly. Not every row has a clone size; where given, it reads once, few, many or a size class.

TRBV10-3	once	TRBD2	TRBJ2-1	TGTGCCATCAGTGGGGCTAGCGGGGGCTCCTACAATGAGCAGTTCTTC	CAISGASGGSYNEQFF
TRBV5-1	-	-	TRBJ2-2	TGCGCCAGCAGCTTTACGGGAATGGAGACCGGGGAGCTGTTTTTT	CASSFTGMETGELFF
TRBV11-3	-	TRBD2	TRBJ2-1	TGTGCCAGCAGCTTAGAACTAGCGGGATCCTACAATGAGCAGTTCTTC	CASSLELAGSYNEQFF
TRBV11-2	few	-	TRBJ1-5	TGTGCCAGCAGCTTATCGGGGGGGTCGAATCAGCCCCAGCATTTT	CASSLSGGSNQPQHF
TRBV28	-	TRBD1	TRBJ1-3	TGTGCCAGCAAACAGGGGGGAAAGACAGGGAAGGACACCATATATTTT	CASKQGGKTGKDTIYF
TRBV10-1	-	-	TRBJ1-2	TGCGCCAGCAGTGAGTCAGGAGAGGGGGTTAACTATGGCTACACCTTC	CASSESGEGVNYGYTF
TRBV30	-	-	TRBJ2-1	TGTGCCTGGAGGGAGGGTTACAATGAGCAGTTCTTC	CAWREGYNEQFF
TRBV12-5	-	TRBD1	TRBJ2-2	TGTGCTAGTGGTCCGAGTTGGACAGGGTTTGGCGGGGAGCTGTTTTTT	CASGPSWTGFGGELFF
TRBV7-9	-	TRBD1	TRBJ1-5	TGTGCCAGCAGCTCAGTACAGGGGGATTCTCAGCCCCAGCATTTT	CASSSVQGDSQPQHF
TRBV19	-	TRBD1	TRBJ1-6	TGTGCCAGTAGTATAGAACAGGGGCGGTCACCCCTCCACTTT	CASSIEQGRSPLHF
TRBV30	-	-	TRBJ2-6	TGTGCCTGCGGGCCCCCGGACAGAGTCAACGTCCTGACTTTC	CACGPPDRVNVLTF
TRBV5-6	-	-	TRBJ2-1	TGTGCCAGCAGCTTGTCAGGGTTCGGGTCAGACCCTCTCAATGAGCAGTTCTTC	CASSLSGFGSDPLNEQFF
TRBV29-1	-	-	TRBJ1-2	TGCAGCGTCCCGACAGCGTCTAACTATGGCTACACCTTC	CSVPTASNYGYTF
TRBV28	-	-	TRBJ1-4	TGTGCCAGCAGCCGTCCCGGGACAACTAATGAAAAACTGTTTTTT	CASSRPGTTNEKLFF
TRBV6-2/TRBV6-3	-	-	TRBJ2-1	TGTGCCAGCAGTTACGCGGGGTTTAGCTACAATGAGCAGTTCTTC	CASSYAGFSYNEQFF
TRBV7-2	-	-	TRBJ1-2	TGTGCCAGCAGCTTAAGAGGGCCGGCAATTAGGGTCTATGGCTACACCTTC	CASSLRGPAIRVYGYTF
TRBV27	few	TRBD1	TRBJ1-2	TGTGCCAGCAGTCCTGGGACAGGAGTTGGTGGCTACACCTTC	CASSPGTGVGGYTF
TRBV10-3	-	TRBD1	TRBJ2-2	TGTGCCATCAGTGAGGGGGACAGGGGGTTTTGGGACACCGGGGAGCTGTTTTTT	CAISEGDRGFWDTGELFF
TRBV21-1	-	-	TRBJ2-4	TGTGCCAGCAGCAAACGAACAGGGCCCGAGGCCAAAAACATTCAGTACTTC	CASSKRTGPEAKNIQYF
TRBV30	-	TRBD1	TRBJ2-7	TGTGCCGGCCGGGACAGGGCTTTATACGAGCAGTACTTC	CAGRDRALYEQYF
TRBV2	-	-	TRBJ1-1	TGTGCCAGCAGTGAAGCGCTTCAAGGTGGAGGGGCTTTCTTT	CASSEALQGGGAFF
TRBV2	-	-	TRBJ1-3	TGTGCCAGCAGTGAAGGACAGTTCTCTGGAAACACCATATATTTT	CASSEGQFSGNTIYF
TRBV10-3	-	TRBD2	TRBJ2-7	TGTGCCATCAGTGAAGAGGGAGGGGTTTACGAGCAGTACTTC	CAISEEGGVYEQYF
TRBV24-1	-	-	TRBJ2-6	TGTGCCACCAGTGACGTCTGGGGGGAGCCATGCTCTGGGGCCAACGTCCTGACTTTC	CATSDVWGEPCSGANVLTF
TRBV6-6	-	-	TRBJ2-4	TGTGCCAGCAGCACCCCAGGGGACGTTAAAAACATTCAGTACTTC	CASSTPGDVKNIQYF
TRBV6-5	-	TRBD1	TRBJ1-2	TGTGCCAGCAGTTACTCAGGGACAGGGAAGGGCTACACCTTC	CASSYSGTGKGYTF
TRBV5-4	once	-	TRBJ1-1	TGTGCCAGCAGCTTGGACAGGGATTTAGGAGCTTTCTTT	CASSLDRDLGAFF
TRBV2	once	-	TRBJ1-4	TGTGCCAGCAGAGTGATGTTGGCTTTGCATGAAAAACTGTTTTTT	CASRVMLALHEKLFF
TRBV28	-	TRBD1	TRBJ1-6	TGTGCCAGCAGCAGACCCTGGACAGGGGGTTCACCCCTCCACTTT	CASSRPWTGGSPLHF
TRBV28	few	-	TRBJ1-5	TGTGCCAGCAGTTTGCGGGATACTCAGCCCCAGCATTTT	CASSLRDTQPQHF
TRBV6-1	-	-	TRBJ2-3	TGTGCCAGCAGTCAGGTACGGGGTCACACAGATACGCAGTATTTT	CASSQVRGHTDTQYF
TRBV29-1	-	-	TRBJ1-5	TGCAGCGTTCGAGGACAAGCCAATCAGCCCCAGCATTTT	CSVRGQANQPQHF
TRBV3-1/TRBV3-2	once	-	TRBJ2-7	TGTGCCAGCAGCCAAGCGGGAATATACGGCGAGCAGTACTTC	CASSQAGIYGEQYF
TRBV7-2	-	TRBD2	TRBJ2-1	TGTGCCAGCAGCCCGGCATGGGGGGGATACAATGAGCAGTTCTTC	CASSPAWGGYNEQFF